Described below is a single T cell receptor beta chain sequence and its context. The sample has other DNA sequences that encode this CDR3 too. The data derive from a study of shared clonotypes between healthy human individuals. Some clones are missing from TCRdb's copy, which holds only in-frame ones; the method was immunoSEQ multiplex PCR. The sample contains 2,500,000 or so clones, just over 90% of which appear only once. V was shortened by 4 bases and J by 2 bases, with 3 bases between the two germline ends. This CDR3 has 11 residues. Germline CDR1 MDHEN, CDR2 SYDVKM. This chain connects TRBV28 to TRBJ2-7, with D uncertain. The receptor was isolated from a young man in good health. Sequenced sample: naive CD4+ T cells sorted from blood. This sample's subset: CD45RA+ positively selected. Here the CDR3 reads CASSSTYEQYF. The CDR3 DNA reads TGTGCCAGCAGTTCTACCTACGAGCAGTACTTC.